This T cell receptor (beta chain) was captured in a study of control samples from healthy donors and cancer patients. Between the trimmed V and J ends, which lost 0 bases and 4 bases, there was a span of 12 bases. Germline V gives CDR1 MGHRA, CDR2 YSYEKL. The CDR3 sequence is 15 residues long. Measured with immunoSEQ multiplex PCR; TCRdb has only the in-frame clones, and not every one. The top ten hold approximately 2.5% of the sample, which has roughly 140,000 clones, over 85% seen once. In its sample, this clone was seen a few times. The chain is built from TRBV4-1 and TRBJ1-2; unclear D gene. The specimen was blood. The receptor's source is a man between 45 and 60 years old in good health. The CDR3 coding sequence is TGCGCCAGCAGCCAAGAGGGCCCCCTTGGCTATGGCTACACCTTC. As protein: CASSQEGPLGYGYTF.